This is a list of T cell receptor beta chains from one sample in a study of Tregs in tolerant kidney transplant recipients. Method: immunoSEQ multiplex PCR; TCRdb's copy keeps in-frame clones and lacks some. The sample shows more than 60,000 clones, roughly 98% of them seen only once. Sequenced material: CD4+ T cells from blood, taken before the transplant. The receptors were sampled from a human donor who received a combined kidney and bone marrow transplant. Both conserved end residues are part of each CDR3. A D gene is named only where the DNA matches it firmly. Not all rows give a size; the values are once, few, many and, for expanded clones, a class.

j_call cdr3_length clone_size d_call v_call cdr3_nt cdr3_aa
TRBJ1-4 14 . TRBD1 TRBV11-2 TGTGCCAGCAGCTTGTCCGGACAGGTGGGAAAACTGTTTTTT CASSLSGQVGKLFF
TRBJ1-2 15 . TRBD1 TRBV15 TGTGCCACCAGCAGGGACAGGGCCCAGACCTATGGCTACACCTTC CATSRDRAQTYGYTF
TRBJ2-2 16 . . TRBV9 TGTGCCAGCAGCACCCGGGACAACCTGAACACCGGGGAGCTGTTTTTT CASSTRDNLNTGELFF
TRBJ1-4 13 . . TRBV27 TGTGCCAGCAGGAGGCTCGAAGTGGAAAAACTGTTTTTT CASRRLEVEKLFF
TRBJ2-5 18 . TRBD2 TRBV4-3 TGCGCCAGCAGCCAAGGGGTTAAGGGACTAGCGGGGGGAGAGACCCAGTACTTC CASSQGVKGLAGGETQYF
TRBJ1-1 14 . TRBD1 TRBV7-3 TGTGCCAGCAGCTGGACAGGGGACACCACTGAAGCTTTCTTT CASSWTGDTTEAFF
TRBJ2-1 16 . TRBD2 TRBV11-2 TGTGCCAGCAGCTTAGTGCTAGCGGGAGGTAGGAATGAGCAGTTCTTC CASSLVLAGGRNEQFF
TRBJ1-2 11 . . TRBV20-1 TGCAGTGCTAGTTCGGGATATGGCTACACCTTC CSASSGYGYTF
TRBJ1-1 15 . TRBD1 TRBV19 TGTGCCAGCACACGCTCGGGACAGGGCTACACTGAAGCTTTCTTT CASTRSGQGYTEAFF
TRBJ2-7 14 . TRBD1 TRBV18 TGTGCCAGCTCACCGGACAGGGATGACTACGAGCAGTACTTC CASSPDRDDYEQYF
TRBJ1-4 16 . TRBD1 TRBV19 TGTGCCAGTAGTAGGGGACAGGCGGTAACAAATGAAAAACTGTTTTTT CASSRGQAVTNEKLFF
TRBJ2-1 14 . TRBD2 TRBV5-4 TGTGCCAGCAGCTTGTGGGGCGGGAGTGATGAGCAGTTCTTC CASSLWGGSDEQFF
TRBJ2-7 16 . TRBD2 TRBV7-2 TGTGCCAGCAGCTTACCGGGACTAGCGGGAGTTCGGGAGCAGTACTTC CASSLPGLAGVREQYF
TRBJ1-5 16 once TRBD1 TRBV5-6 TGTGCCAGCAGCAAAGGACAGGGGACTTCCTGGCAGCCCCAGCATTTT CASSKGQGTSWQPQHF
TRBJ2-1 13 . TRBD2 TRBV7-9 TGTGCCAGCAGCTCTAGCGGGATCAATGAGCAGTTCTTC CASSSSGINEQFF
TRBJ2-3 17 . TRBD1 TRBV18 TGTGCCAGCTCTTCATATGGACAGGGGCAAGGAACAGATACGCAGTATTTT CASSSYGQGQGTDTQYF
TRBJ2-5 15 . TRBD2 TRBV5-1 TGCGCCAGCAGCCTACTAGCGGGAGGACAAGAGACCCAGTACTTC CASSLLAGGQETQYF
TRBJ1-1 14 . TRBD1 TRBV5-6 TGTGCCAGCAGCCGACAGGGGAGGAACACTGAAGCTTTCTTT CASSRQGRNTEAFF
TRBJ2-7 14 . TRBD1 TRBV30 TGTGCCTGGACACAGGGGGGAAACCTGTACGAGCAGTACTTC CAWTQGGNLYEQYF
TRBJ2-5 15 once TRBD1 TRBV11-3 TGTGCCAGCAGCTCACCACAGGGGGCTCGCGAGACCCAGTACTTC CASSSPQGARETQYF
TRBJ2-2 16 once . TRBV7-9 TGTGCCAGCAGCCGCTCGGGGGGCCAGAACACCGGGGAGCTGTTTTTT CASSRSGGQNTGELFF
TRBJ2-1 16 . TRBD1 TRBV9 TGTGCCAGCAGCGTAACCGGGACAGGGGGCCGAAATGAGCAGTTCTTC CASSVTGTGGRNEQFF
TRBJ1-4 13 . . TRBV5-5 TGTGCCAGCAGCCGCGGGGGTAGTGAAAAACTGTTTTTT CASSRGGSEKLFF
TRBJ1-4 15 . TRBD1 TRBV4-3 TGCGCCAGCAGCCAAGCCGGACAGGATAATGAAAAACTGTTTTTT CASSQAGQDNEKLFF
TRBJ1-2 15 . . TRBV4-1 TGCGCCAGCAGCCAAGAACCCCGGACAAACTATGGCTACACCTTC CASSQEPRTNYGYTF
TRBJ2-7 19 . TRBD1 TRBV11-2 TGTGCCAGCAGCTTAGATCGAGGCTTTATGAGGCAGGGGGCGAGGGAGCAGTACTTC CASSLDRGFMRQGAREQYF
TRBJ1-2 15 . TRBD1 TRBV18 TGTGCCAGCTCCCCCGGGACAGGGGAGAGCTATGGCTACACCTTC CASSPGTGESYGYTF
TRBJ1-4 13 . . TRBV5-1 TGCGCCAGCAGCTTGAGGGGTGGCGAAAAACTGTTTTTT CASSLRGGEKLFF
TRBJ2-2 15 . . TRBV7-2 TGTGCCAGCAGCTGGGGTTCGCAGGGGCATAGGGAGCTGTTTTTT CASSWGSQGHRELFF
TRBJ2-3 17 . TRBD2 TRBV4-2 TGTGCCAGCAGGGGGACTAGCGGGGGATCTAGCACAGATACGCAGTATTTT CASRGTSGGSSTDTQYF
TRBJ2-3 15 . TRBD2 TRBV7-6 TGTGCCAGCAGCTTTAGCGGGGGGAGCACAGATACGCAGTATTTT CASSFSGGSTDTQYF
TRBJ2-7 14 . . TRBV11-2 TGTGCCAGCAGCTTAGGCGGAAGGACCTACGAGCAGTACTTC CASSLGGRTYEQYF
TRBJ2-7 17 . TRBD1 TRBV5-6 TGTGCCAGCACCTATCGGGCTCGACAGGGGACGAGCTACGAGCAGTACTTC CASTYRARQGTSYEQYF
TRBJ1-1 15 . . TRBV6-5 TGTGCCAGCAGAAACGCCTTATCGGTGAACACTGAAGCTTTCTTT CASRNALSVNTEAFF
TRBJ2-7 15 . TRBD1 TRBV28 TGTGCCAGCAAGGGACAGGGGGCCCGGAGGAACGAGCAGTACTTC CASKGQGARRNEQYF
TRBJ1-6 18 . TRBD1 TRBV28 TGTGCCAGCAGTTCCCGGACAGGGCCGGTCGTCGGCAATTCACCCCTCCACTTT CASSSRTGPVVGNSPLHF
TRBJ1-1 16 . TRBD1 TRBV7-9 TGTGCCAGCAGCCGTCCCCAGGGACAGGGGGCTTCTGAAGCTTTCTTT CASSRPQGQGASEAFF
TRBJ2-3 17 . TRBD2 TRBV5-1 TGCGCCAGCAGCCCCGATCCCCCGGGGGGGCAGACAGATACGCAGTATTTT CASSPDPPGGQTDTQYF
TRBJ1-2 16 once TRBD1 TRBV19 TGTGCCAGTAGTATGGTTGGACAGGATTTTAACTATGGCTACACCTTC CASSMVGQDFNYGYTF
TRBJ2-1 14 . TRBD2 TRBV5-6 TGTGCCAGCAGCCCGCTAGCGGGAGTTAATGAGCAGTTCTTC CASSPLAGVNEQFF
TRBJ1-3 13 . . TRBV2 TGTGCCAGCAGCAGGTCCACTGGAAACACCATATATTTT CASSRSTGNTIYF
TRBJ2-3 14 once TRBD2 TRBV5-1 TGCGCCAGCACCCGGACTAGCGTCACAGATACGCAGTATTTT CASTRTSVTDTQYF
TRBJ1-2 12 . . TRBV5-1 TGCGCCAGCAGCCCGGACAGCTATGGCTACACCTTC CASSPDSYGYTF
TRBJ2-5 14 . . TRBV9 TGTGCCAGCAGCGTATCGAACTGGCAAGAGACCCAGTACTTC CASSVSNWQETQYF
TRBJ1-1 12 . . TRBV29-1 TGCAGCGTTCGGCAGGGAAACACTGAAGCTTTCTTT CSVRQGNTEAFF
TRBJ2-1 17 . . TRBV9 TGTGCCAGCAGCGTAGATCCCCGGGAGCGTTTGGGCAATGAGCAGTTCTTC CASSVDPRERLGNEQFF
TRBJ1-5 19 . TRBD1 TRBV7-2 TGTGCCAGCAGCTCAACGCGTACGACAGGGCCCTATAGCAATCAGCCCCAGCATTTT CASSSTRTTGPYSNQPQHF
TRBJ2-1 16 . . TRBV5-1 TGCGCCAGCAGCTTTATAACCGGGGGATCTTACAATGAGCAGTTCTTC CASSFITGGSYNEQFF
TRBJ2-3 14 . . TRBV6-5 TGTGCCAGCAGTTACTCGAGGGGGACAGATACGCAGTATTTT CASSYSRGTDTQYF
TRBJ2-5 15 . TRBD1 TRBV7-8 TGTGCCAGCAGCTCGGGACAGGGGAGGGGAGAGACCCAGTACTTC CASSSGQGRGETQYF
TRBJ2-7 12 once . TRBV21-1 TGTGCCCCGGGACACCCTTCCTACGAGCAGTACTTC CAPGHPSYEQYF
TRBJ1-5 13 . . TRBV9 TGTGCCAGCAGCGTAGATCTCAGTCAGCCCCAGCATTTT CASSVDLSQPQHF
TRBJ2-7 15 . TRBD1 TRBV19 TGTGCCAGTAGTGCGGATTGGGACAGGGCCTACGAGCAGTACTTC CASSADWDRAYEQYF
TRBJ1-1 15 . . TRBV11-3 TGTGCCAGCAGCTTACTATTCTCTATGAACACTGAAGCTTTCTTT CASSLLFSMNTEAFF
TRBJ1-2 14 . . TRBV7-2 TGTGCCAGCAGCTTACCGGGGAGTAACTATGGCTACACCTTC CASSLPGSNYGYTF
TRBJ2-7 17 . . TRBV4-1 TGCGCCAGCAGCCATTCGGCGGAGTTTGGAACCCTCTACGAGCAGTACTTC CASSHSAEFGTLYEQYF
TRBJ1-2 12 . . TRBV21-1 TGTGCCAGCCCTGGGCCCCTAAATGGCTACACCTTC CASPGPLNGYTF
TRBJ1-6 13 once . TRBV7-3 TGTGCCAGCAGCTTATCGGTGCGTTCACCCCTCCACTTT CASSLSVRSPLHF
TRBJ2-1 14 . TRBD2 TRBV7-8 TGTGCCAGCAGCTTATGGTGGGAGGGCAATGAGCAGTTCTTC CASSLWWEGNEQFF